This T cell receptor (beta chain) originates from a study of blood T cells in healthy people across ages. Isolation recovered at least 6 million PBMCs from every sample. Details on this clonotype: The target antigen is unknown. At one of its ends the junction is not consistent with the germline gene, which may arise from a read error.

The authors ran a second PCR of roughly 6 to 12 cycles using a sample-barcoded 5' primer and a J-beta primer mix. One entry per CDR3 protein results from TCRdb running MiXCR on the 5' RACE reads. The sample shows over 1,500,000 distinct CDR3 sequences, approximately 40% of them seen only once. General study points: Long-lived donors exceeded aged donors in naive CD4+ cells and diversity.

This CDR3 comprises 12 residues. Germline CDR1 is DFQATT and CDR2 is SNEGSKA (reference sequence). J is TRBJ1-2 and V is TRBV20-1; weak D call: TRBD1 (6 bases). Material: blood. The receptor's source is a human donor in good health. CDR3 sequence reads: CSAKGHNYDYTF. In nucleotides, the CDR3 is TGCAGTGCTAAGGGACACAACTATGACTACACCTTC.